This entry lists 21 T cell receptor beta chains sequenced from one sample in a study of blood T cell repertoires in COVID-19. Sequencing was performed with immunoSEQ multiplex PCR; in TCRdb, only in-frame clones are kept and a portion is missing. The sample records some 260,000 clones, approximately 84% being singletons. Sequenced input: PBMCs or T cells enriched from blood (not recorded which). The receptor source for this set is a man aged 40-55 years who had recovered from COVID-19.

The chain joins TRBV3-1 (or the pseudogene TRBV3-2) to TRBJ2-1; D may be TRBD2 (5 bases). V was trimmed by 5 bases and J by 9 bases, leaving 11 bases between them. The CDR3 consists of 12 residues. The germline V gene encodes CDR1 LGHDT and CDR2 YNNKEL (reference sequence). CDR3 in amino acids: CASSFGLGEQFF. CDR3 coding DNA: TGTGCCAGCAGCTTTGGACTGGGTGAGCAGTTCTTC.

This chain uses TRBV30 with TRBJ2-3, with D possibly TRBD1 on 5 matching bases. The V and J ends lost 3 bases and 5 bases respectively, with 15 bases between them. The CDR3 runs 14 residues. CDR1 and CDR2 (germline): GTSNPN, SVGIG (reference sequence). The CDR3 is CAWSRPGARDTQYF. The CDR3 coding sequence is TGTGCCTGGAGCCGACCTGGGGCCAGAGATACGCAGTATTTT. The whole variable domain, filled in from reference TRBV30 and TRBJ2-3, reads SQTIHQWPATLVQPVGSPLSLECTVEGTSNPNLYWYRQAAGRGLQLLFYSVGIGQISSEVPQNLSASRPQDRQFILSSKKLLLSDSGFYLCAWSRPGARDTQYFGPGTRLTVL.

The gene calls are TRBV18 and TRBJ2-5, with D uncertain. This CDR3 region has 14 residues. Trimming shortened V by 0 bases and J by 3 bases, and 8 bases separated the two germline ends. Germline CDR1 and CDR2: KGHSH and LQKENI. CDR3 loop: CASSPPLAKETQYF. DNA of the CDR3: TGTGCCAGCTCACCACCCCTTGCGAAAGAGACCCAGTACTTC.

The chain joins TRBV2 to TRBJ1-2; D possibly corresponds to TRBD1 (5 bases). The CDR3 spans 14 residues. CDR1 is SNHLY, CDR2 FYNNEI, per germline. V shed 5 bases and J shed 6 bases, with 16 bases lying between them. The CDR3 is CASSMGLFSDGYTF. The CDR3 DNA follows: TGTGCCAGCAGTATGGGACTGTTCTCGGATGGCTACACCTTC. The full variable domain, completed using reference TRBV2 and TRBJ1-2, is EPEVTQTPSHQVTQMGQEVILRCVPISNHLYFYWYRQILGQKVEFLVSFYNNEISEKSEIFDDQFSVERPDGSNFTLKIRSTKLEDSAMYFCASSMGLFSDGYTFGSGTRLTVV.

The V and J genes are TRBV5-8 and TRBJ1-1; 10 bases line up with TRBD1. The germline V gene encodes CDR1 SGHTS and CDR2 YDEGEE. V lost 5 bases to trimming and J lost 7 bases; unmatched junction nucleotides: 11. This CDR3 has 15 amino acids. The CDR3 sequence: CASSLSRTGGVEAFF. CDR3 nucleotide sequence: TGTGCCAGCAGTCTCAGCCGGACAGGGGGAGTTGAAGCTTTCTTT.

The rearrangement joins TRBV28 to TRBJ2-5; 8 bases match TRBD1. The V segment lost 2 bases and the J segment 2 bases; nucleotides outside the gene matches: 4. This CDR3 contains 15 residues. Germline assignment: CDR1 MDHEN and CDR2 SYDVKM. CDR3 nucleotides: TGTGCCAGCAGTTTAGACAGGGGAAGGCAAGAGACCCAGTACTTC. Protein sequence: CASSLDRGRQETQYF.

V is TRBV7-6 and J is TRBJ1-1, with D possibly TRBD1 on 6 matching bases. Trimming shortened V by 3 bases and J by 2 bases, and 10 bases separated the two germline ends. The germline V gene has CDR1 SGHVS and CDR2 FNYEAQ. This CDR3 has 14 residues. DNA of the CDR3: TGTGCCAGCAGCTTTTCAGGGGACAACACTGAAGCTTTCTTT. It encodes CASSFSGDNTEAFF. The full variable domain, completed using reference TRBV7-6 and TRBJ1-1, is GAGVSQSPRYKVTKRGQDVALRCDPISGHVSLYWYRQALGQGPEFLTYFNYEAQQDKSGLPNDRFSAERPEGSISTLTIQRTEQRDSAMYRCASSFSGDNTEAFFGQGTRLTVV.

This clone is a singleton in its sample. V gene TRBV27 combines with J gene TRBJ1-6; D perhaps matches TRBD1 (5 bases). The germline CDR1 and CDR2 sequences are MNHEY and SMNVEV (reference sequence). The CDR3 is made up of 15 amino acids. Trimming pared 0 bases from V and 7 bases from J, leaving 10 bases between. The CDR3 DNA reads TGTGCCAGCAGTTTATCGCAGGGTCGGAATTCACCCCTCCACTTT. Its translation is CASSLSQGRNSPLHF.

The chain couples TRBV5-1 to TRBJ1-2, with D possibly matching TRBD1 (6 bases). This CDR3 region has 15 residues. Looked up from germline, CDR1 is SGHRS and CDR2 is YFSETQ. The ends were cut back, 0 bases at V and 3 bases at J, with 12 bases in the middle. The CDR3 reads CASSLVSGQDYGYTF. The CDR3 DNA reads TGCGCCAGCAGCTTGGTGTCGGGACAAGACTATGGCTACACCTTC.

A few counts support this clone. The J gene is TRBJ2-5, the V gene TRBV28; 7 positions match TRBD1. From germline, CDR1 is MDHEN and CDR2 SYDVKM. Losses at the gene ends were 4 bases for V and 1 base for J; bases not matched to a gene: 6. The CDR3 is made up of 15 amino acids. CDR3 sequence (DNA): TGTGCCAGCAGTTCCCGGGACAGTACCCAAGAGACCCAGTACTTC. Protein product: CASSSRDSTQETQYF.

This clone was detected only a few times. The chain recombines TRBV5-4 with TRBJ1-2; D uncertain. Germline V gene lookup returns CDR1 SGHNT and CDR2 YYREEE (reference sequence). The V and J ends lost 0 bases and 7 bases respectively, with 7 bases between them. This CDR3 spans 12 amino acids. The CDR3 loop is CASSLAGIGYTF. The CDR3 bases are TGTGCCAGCAGCTTGGCGGGGATTGGCTACACCTTC.

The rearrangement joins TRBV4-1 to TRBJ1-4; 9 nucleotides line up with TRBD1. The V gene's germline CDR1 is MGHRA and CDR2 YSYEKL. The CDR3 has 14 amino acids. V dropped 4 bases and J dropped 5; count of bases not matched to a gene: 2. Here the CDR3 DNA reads TGCGCCAGCAGCCCTGGACAGGGGAATGAAAAACTGTTTTTT. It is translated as CASSPGQGNEKLFF.

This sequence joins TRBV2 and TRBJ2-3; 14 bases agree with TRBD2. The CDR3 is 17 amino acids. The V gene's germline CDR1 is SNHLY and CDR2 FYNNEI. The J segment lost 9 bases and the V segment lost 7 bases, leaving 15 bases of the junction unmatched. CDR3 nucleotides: TGTGCCAGCATTTTACGGGGGACTAGCGGGGGTGAAGGCACGCAGTATTTT. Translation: CASILRGTSGGEGTQYF.

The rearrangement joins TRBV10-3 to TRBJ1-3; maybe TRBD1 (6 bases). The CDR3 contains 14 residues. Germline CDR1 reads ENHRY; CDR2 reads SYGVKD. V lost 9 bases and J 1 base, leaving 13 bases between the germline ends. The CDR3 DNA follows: TGTGCCATAAGGGGGGGGTCATCTGGAAACACCATATATTTT. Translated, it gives CAIRGGSSGNTIYF.

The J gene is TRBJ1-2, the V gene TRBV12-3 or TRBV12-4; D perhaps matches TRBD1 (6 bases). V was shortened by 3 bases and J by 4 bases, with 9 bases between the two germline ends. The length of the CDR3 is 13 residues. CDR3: CASSFGTLYGYTF. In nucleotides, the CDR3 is TGTGCCAGCAGTTTCGGGACACTCTATGGCTACACCTTC.

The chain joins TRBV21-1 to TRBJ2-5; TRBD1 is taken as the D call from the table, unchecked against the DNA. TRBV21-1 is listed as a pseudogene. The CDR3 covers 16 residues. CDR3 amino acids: CARSRFRGRRLKTQYF. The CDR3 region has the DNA TGTGCCAGATCCCGGTTCAGGGGGCGCCGCCTCAAGACCCAGTACTTC.

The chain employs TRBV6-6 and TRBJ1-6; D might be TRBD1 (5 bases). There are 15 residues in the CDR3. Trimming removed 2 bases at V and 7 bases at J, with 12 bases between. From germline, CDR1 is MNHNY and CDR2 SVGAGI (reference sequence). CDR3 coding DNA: TGTGCCAGCAGTTACGGGGCAGCAGGGAATTCACCCCTCCACTTT. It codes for CASSYGAAGNSPLHF.

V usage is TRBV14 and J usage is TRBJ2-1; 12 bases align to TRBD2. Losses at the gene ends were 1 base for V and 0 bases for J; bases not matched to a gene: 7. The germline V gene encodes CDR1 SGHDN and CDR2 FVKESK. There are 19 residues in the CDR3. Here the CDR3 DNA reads TGTGCCAGCAGCCAAGTTCCTAGCGGGGGGGATAGCTCCTACAATGAGCAGTTCTTC. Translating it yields CASSQVPSGGDSSYNEQFF.

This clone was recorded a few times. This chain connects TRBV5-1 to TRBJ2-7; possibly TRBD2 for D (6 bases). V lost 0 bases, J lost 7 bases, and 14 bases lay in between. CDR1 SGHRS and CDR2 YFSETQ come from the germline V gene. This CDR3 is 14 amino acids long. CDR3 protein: CASSLAMAGREQYF. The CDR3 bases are TGCGCCAGCAGCTTGGCAATGGCGGGGAGGGAGCAGTACTTC.

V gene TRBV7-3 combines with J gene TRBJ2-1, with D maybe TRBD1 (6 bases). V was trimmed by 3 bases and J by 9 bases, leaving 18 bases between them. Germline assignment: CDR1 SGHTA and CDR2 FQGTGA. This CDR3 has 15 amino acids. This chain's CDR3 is CASSFGQFPPIEQFF. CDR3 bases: TGTGCCAGCAGCTTTGGACAGTTCCCCCCAATTGAGCAGTTCTTC.

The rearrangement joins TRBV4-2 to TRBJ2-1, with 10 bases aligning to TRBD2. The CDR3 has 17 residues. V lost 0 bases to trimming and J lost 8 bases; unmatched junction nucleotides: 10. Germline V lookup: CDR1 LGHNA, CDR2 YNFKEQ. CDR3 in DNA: TGTGCCAGCAGCCAAGATGTGGCTAGCGGGGGTGGAGATGAGCAGTTCTTC. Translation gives CASSQDVASGGGDEQFF.